This TCR beta chain was documented in a study of human T cells and chemical hapten exposure. Germline CDR1 is MDHEN and CDR2 is SYDVKM. Trimming removed 10 bases from V and 1 base from J, with 14 bases in between. The CDR3 covers 14 residues. This clonotype has ten or more counts. TCRdb fed the RACE reads into MiXCR, producing one record per CDR3 protein. The sample has 380,000 or so distinct CDR3 sequences; 4.8% are singletons. Time point in this sample: patch test 1, 2 weeks after DPC sensitization. Treatment denoted: therapeutic diphenylcyclopropenone sensitization with weekly scalp DPC. V usage is TRBV28 and J usage is TRBJ2-1, with D perhaps matching TRBD1 (6 bases). The source of this sequence is a woman in her fifties or sixties with alopecia areata. Some clones in this sample may be carry-over from other donors' samples. This material consisted of whole blood, taken in connection with sensitization to the hapten diphenylcyclopropenone (DPC). CDR3 sequence: CAINKRGSYNEQFF. The CDR3 DNA follows: TGTGCCATCAACAAGAGGGGGTCCTACAATGAGCAGTTCTTC.